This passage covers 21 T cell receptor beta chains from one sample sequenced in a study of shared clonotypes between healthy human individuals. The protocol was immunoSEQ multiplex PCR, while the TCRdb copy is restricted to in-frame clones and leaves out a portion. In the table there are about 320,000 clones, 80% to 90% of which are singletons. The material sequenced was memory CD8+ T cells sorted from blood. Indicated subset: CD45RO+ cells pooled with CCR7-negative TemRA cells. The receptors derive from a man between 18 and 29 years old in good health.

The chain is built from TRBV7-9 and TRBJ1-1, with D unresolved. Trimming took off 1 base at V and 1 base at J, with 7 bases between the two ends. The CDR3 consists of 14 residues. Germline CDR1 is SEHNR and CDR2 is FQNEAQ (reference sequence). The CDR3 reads CASSLVRSNTEAFF. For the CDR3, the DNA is TGTGCCAGCAGCTTAGTACGGTCGAACACTGAAGCTTTCTTT.

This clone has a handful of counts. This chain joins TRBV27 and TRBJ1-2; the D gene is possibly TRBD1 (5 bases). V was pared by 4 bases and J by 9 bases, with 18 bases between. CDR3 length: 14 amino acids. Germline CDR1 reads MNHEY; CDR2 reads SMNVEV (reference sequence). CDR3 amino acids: CASSSAGTGQRYTF. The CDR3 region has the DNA TGTGCCAGCAGTTCAGCCGGGACGGGTCAGCGCTACACCTTC.

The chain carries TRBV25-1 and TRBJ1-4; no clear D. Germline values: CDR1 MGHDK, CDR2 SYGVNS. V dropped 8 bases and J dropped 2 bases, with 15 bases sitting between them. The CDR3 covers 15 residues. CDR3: CASAEWRETNEKLFF. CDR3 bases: TGTGCCAGCGCTGAATGGAGGGAGACTAATGAAAAACTGTTTTTT. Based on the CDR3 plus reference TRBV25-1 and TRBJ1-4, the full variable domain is EADIYQTPRYLVIGTGKKITLECSQTMGHDKMYWYQQDPGMELHLIHYSYGVNSTEKGDLSSESTVSRIRTEHFPLTLESARPSHTSQYLCASAEWRETNEKLFFGSGTQLSVL.

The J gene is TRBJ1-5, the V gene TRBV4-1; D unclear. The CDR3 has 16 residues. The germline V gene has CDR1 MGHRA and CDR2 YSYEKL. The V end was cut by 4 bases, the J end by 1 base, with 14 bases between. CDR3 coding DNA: TGCGCCAGCAGCCGTGGATGGGGAAAAAGCAATCAGCCCCAGCATTTT. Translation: CASSRGWGKSNQPQHF.

The CDR3 is CASSQGLAGPGNIQYF. In DNA form, the CDR3 reads TGTGCCAGCAGCCAGGGACTAGCGGGCCCGGGAAACATTCAGTACTTC. The chain carries TRBV7-8 and TRBJ2-4, with 12 bases that match TRBD2. The germline V gene encodes CDR1 SGHVS and CDR2 FQNEAQ. CDR3 length: 16 amino acids. Trimming at V came to 5 bases and at J to 6 bases, leaving 8 bases not matched to a gene.

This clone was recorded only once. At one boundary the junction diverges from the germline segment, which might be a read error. CDR3 amino acids: CASSYPQSF. The CDR3 DNA follows: TGTGCCAGCAGTTACCCGCAATCCTTC. The chain is built from TRBV6-6 and TRBJ1-2; D ambiguous. This CDR3 comprises 9 residues. Germline values: CDR1 MNHNY, CDR2 SVGAGI (reference sequence).

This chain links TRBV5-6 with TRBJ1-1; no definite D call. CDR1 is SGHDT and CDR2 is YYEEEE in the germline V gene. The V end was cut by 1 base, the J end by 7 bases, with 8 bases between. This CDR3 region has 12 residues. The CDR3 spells CASSLSGREAFF. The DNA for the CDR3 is TGTGCCAGCAGCTTGAGCGGCCGTGAAGCTTTCTTT.

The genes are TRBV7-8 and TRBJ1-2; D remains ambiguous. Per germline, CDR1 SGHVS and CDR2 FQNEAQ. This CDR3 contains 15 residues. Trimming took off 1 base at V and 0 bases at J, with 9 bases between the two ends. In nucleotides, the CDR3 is TGTGCCAGCAGCTTAGGGGCCATGACTAACTATGGCTACACCTTC. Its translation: CASSLGAMTNYGYTF.

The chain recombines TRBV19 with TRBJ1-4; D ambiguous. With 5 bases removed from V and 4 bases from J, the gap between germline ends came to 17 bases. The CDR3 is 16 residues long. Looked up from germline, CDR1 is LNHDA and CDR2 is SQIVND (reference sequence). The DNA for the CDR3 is TGTGCCAGTAGTCCCGAACATGGGTTTTTTAATGAAAAACTGTTTTTT. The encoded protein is CASSPEHGFFNEKLFF.

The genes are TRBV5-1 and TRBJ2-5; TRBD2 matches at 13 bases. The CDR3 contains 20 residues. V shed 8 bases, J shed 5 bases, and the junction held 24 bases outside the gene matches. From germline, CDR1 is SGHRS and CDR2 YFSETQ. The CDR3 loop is CASSQGEWTSGGLGTETQYF. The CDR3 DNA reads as TGCGCCAGTTCACAGGGCGAATGGACTAGCGGGGGTCTTGGAACGGAGACCCAGTACTTC.

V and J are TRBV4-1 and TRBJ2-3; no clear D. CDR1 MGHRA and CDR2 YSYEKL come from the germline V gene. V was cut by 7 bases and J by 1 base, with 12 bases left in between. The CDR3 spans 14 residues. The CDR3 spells CASTAALGTDTQYF. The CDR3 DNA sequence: TGCGCCAGCACCGCGGCCTTGGGCACAGATACGCAGTATTTT.

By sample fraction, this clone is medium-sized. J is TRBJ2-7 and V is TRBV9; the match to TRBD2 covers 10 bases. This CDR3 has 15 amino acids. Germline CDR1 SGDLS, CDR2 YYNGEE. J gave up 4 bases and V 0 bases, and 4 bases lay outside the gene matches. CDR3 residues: CASSVAASGGYEQYF. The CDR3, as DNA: TGTGCCAGCAGCGTAGCGGCTAGCGGGGGATACGAGCAGTACTTC.

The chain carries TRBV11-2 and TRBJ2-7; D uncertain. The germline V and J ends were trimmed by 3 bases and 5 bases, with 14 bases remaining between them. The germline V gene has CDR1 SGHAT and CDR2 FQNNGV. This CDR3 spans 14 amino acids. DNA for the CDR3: TGTGCCAGCAGCTTTATGGGGAATGAGCACGAGCAGTACTTC. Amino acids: CASSFMGNEHEQYF.

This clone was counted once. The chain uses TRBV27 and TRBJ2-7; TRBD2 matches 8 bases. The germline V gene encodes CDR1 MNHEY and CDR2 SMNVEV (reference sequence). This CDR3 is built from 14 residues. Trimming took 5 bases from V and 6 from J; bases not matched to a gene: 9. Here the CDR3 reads CASSPLAAGGEQYF. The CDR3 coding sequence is TGTGCCAGCAGTCCTCTAGCCGCGGGAGGCGAGCAGTACTTC.

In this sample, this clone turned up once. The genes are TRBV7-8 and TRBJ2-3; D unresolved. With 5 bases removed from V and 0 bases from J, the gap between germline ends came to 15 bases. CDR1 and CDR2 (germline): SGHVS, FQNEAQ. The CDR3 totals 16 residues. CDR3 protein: CASSPPVDSSTDTQYF. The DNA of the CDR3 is TGTGCCAGCAGCCCGCCAGTAGATTCTAGCACAGATACGCAGTATTTT.

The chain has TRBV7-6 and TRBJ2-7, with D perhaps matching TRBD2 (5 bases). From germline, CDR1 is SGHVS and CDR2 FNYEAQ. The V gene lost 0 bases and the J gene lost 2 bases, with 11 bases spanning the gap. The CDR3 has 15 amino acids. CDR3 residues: CASSLAAGSTYEQYF. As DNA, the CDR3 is TGTGCCAGCAGCTTAGCGGCGGGTTCTACCTACGAGCAGTACTTC. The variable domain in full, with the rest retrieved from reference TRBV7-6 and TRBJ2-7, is GAGVSQSPRYKVTKRGQDVALRCDPISGHVSLYWYRQALGQGPEFLTYFNYEAQQDKSGLPNDRFSAERPEGSISTLTIQRTEQRDSAMYRCASSLAAGSTYEQYFGPGTRLTVT.

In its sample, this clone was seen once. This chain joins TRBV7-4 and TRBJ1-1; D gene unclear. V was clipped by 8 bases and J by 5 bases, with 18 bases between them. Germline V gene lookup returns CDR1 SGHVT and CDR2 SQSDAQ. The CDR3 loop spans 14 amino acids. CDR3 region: CASSPRGRGTEAFF. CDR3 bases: TGTGCCAGCTCCCCGCGAGGCCGTGGGACTGAAGCTTTCTTT. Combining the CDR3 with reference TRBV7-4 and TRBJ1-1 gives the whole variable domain GAGVSQSPRYKVAKRGRDVALRCDSISGHVTLYWYRQTLGQGSEVLTYSQSDAQRDKSGRPSGRFSAERPERSVSTLKIQRTEQGDSAVYLCASSPRGRGTEAFFGQGTRLTVV.

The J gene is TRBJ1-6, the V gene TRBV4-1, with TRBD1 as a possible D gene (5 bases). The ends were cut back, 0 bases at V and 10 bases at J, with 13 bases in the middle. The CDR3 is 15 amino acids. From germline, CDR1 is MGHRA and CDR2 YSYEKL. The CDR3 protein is CASSQDWGVGSPLHF. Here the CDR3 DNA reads TGCGCCAGCAGCCAAGATTGGGGGGTCGGCTCACCCCTCCACTTT.

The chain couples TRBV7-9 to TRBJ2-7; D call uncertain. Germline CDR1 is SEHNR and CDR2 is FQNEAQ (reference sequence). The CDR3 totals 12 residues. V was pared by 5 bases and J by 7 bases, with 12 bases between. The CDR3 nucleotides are TGTGCCAGCAGCCCCGAGTCGAGGGAGCAGTACTTC. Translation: CASSPESREQYF.

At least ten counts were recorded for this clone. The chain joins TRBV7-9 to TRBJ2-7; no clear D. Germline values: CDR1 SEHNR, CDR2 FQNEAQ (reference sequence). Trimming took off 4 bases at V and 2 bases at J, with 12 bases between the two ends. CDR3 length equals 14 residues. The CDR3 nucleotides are TGTGCCAGCAGCTCCTTCCCGGCGGCCTACGAGCAGTACTTC. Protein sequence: CASSSFPAAYEQYF.

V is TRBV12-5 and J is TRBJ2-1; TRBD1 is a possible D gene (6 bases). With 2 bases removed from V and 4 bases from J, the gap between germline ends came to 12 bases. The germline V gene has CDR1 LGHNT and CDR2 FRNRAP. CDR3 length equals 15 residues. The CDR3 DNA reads TGTGCTAGTGGTTTGAGTCAGGGGATTTACAATGAGCAGTTCTTC. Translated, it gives CASGLSQGIYNEQFF.